The T cell receptor beta chain under discussion was sequenced for a study of T cells in Graves' hyperthyroidism and ophthalmopathy. Turning to the study itself: Peripheral blood was acquired at first diagnosis, ahead of any therapy whatsoever. Findings and caveats of the study: Most clonotypes expanded in the thyroid (above 0.001) were also present in blood.

V gave up 2 bases and J gave up 0 bases, with 5 bases separating them. The CDR3 runs 13 residues. Germline values: CDR1 SGHRS, CDR2 YFSETQ. What was amplified from RNA transcripts were TCR beta CDR3 regions. The HTBI primer set was used in a first-round RT-PCR of the TCR CDR3. TCRdb passed the multiplex PCR reads through MiXCR, listing each CDR3 protein once. The sample has about 270,000 distinct CDR3 sequences, over 20% seen once. A remark on this clonotype: Its antigen is as yet unknown.

Each ophthalmopathy patient scored at least 3 on the Clinical Activity Score and at least 4 on NOSPECS grade, with duration under 3 months. This receptor was obtained from a man younger than 45 with Graves' ophthalmopathy. Input material: blood. The chain combines TRBV5-1 with TRBJ1-1; D unresolved. This CDR3 is CASSFQLNTEAFF. The DNA of the CDR3 is TGCGCCAGCAGCTTCCAGTTGAACACTGAAGCTTTCTTT.